The clone carrying this T cell receptor (beta chain) was observed a single time. Its target is unknown. Use of 60 Vbeta and 13 Jbeta primers characterized the PCR. The assay was immunoSEQ multiplex PCR, and TCRdb's table has in-frame clones only and misses some. The sample holds 200,000 to 250,000 clones, over 70% seen once. This specimen belongs to a study of cytomegalovirus exposure and HLA in healthy donors. General study findings and limits: Data from an earlier analysis indicated that most TCR beta V segments were productive either about 90% or about 30% of the time. Most likely, a cluster of highly shared sequence variants arose as a sequencing artifact.

All donors participated as healthy donors of bone marrow. The CDR3 totals 16 residues. Trimming left V 5 bases short and J 0 bases short, with 14 bases between. Looked up from germline, CDR1 is LNHDA and CDR2 is SQIVND (reference sequence). The rearrangement uses TRBV19 and TRBJ1-5, with no clear D. This TCR derives from a woman aged 60-75 years in good health and CMV-seropositive. The specimen sequenced was PBMCs. CDR3 residues: CASSPLRGHSNQPQHF. The CDR3 DNA reads TGTGCCAGTAGTCCCCTGCGAGGCCATAGCAATCAGCCCCAGCATTTT.